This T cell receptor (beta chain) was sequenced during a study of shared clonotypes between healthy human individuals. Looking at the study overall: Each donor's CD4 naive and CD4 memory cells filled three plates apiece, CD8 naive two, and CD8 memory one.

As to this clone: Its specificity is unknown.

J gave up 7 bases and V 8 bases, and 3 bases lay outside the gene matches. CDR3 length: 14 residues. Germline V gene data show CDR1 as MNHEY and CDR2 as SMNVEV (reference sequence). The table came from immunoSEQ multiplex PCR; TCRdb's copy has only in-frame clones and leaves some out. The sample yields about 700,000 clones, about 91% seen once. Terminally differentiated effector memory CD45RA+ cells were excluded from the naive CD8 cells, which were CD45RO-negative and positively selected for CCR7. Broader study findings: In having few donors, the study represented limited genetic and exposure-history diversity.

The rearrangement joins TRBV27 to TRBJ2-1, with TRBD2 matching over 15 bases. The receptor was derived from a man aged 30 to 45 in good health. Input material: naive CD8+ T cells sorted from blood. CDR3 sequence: CASRTSGRDNEQFF. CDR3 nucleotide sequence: TGTGCCAGCCGGACTAGCGGGAGGGATAATGAGCAGTTCTTC.